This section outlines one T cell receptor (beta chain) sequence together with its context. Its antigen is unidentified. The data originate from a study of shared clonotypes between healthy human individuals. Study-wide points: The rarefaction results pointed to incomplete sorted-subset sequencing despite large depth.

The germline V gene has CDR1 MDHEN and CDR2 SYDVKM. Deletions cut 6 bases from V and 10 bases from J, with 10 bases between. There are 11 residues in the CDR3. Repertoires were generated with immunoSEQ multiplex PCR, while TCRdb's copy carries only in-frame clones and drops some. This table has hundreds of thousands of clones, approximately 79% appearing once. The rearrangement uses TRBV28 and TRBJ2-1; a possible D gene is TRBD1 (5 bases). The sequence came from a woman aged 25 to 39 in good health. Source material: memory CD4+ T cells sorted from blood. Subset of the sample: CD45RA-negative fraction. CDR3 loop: CASSRVYEQFF. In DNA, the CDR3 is TGTGCCAGCAGCAGGGTTTACGAGCAGTTCTTC.